This T cell receptor beta chain is from a study of cytomegalovirus exposure and HLA in healthy donors. PCR was performed using 60 Vbeta and 13 Jbeta primers. Produced via immunoSEQ multiplex PCR; TCRdb's table is partial and in-frame only. Found here are around 190,000 clones, roughly 77% of them singletons; the top ten hold 3% to 4%. Findings and caveats of the study: In vitro checks showed that a few CMV-associated chains really do target CMV antigens. In an earlier analysis, in 620 or so donors, most V segments appeared productive either ~87% or ~30% of the time.

CDR1 and CDR2 (germline): MNHEY, SVGAGI. The trim removed 4 bases at V and 5 bases at J, leaving 7 bases unmatched. CDR3 length: 15 amino acids. Turning to this clone: Its specificity is unknown.

V and J are TRBV6-5 and TRBJ2-5; 10 bases are a match to TRBD2. This TCR was sampled from a young woman in good health and CMV-seropositive. Sequenced material: PBMCs. CDR3 region: CASSSWTSGRETQYF. The CDR3 bases are TGTGCCAGCAGTTCCTGGACTAGCGGCCGGGAGACCCAGTACTTC.